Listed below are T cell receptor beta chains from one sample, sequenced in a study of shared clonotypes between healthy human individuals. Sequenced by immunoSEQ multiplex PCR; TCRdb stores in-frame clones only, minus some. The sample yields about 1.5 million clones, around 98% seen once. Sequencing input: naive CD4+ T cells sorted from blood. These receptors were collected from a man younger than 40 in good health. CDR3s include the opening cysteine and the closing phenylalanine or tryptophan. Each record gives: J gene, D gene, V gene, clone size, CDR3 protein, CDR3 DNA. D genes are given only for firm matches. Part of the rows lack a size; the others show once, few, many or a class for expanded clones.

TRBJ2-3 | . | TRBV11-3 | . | CASSLGADTQYF | TGTGCCAGCAGCTTGGGAGCAGATACGCAGTATTTT
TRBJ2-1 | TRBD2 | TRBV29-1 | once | CSEGLANLGEQFF | TGCAGCGAAGGACTAGCGAACCTCGGGGAGCAGTTCTTC
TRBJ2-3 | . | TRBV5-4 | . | CASSLDRRTDTQYF | TGTGCCAGCAGCTTGGACCGACGCACAGATACGCAGTATTTT
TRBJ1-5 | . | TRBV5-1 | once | CASSFDGYSNQPQHF | TGCGCCAGCAGTTTCGACGGTTATAGCAATCAGCCCCAGCATTTT
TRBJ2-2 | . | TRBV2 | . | CASSRSFTGELFF | TGTGCCAGCAGCCGGAGTTTCACCGGGGAGCTGTTTTTT
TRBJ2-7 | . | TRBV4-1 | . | CASSQDLGGSPYEQYF | TGCGCCAGCAGCCAAGATCTCGGGGGCTCCCCCTACGAGCAGTACTTC
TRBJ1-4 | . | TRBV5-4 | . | CASSLQAANEKLFF | TGTGCCAGCAGCTTACAGGCCGCTAATGAAAAACTGTTTTTT
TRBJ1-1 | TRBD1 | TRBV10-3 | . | CAISDRTGRNTEAFF | TGTGCCATCAGTGACCGGACAGGACGAAACACTGAAGCTTTCTTT
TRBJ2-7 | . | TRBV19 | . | CASSETGRSNEQYF | TGTGCCAGTAGTGAGACAGGGAGGTCCAACGAGCAGTACTTC
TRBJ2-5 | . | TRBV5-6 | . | CASSLVSLRGTQYF | TGTGCCAGCAGCTTGGTTAGCCTTAGGGGGACCCAGTACTTC
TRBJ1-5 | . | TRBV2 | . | CASSRRGSNQPQHF | TGTGCCAGCAGTCGAAGGGGTAGCAATCAGCCCCAGCATTTT
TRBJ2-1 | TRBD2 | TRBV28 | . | CASSFAGESSYNEQFF | TGTGCCAGCAGTTTTGCGGGAGAGAGCTCCTACAATGAGCAGTTCTTC
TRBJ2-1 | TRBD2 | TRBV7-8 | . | CASSPSPGLVFAEQFF | TGTGCCAGCAGCCCAAGCCCGGGACTAGTCTTTGCTGAGCAGTTCTTC
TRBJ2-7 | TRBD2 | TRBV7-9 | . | CAPGAREGRTYEQYF | TGTGCCCCCGGGGCGCGGGAGGGCCGTACGTACGAGCAGTACTTC
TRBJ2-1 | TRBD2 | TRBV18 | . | CASSTTTSGKAEQFF | TGTGCCAGCTCAACGACTACTAGCGGGAAGGCTGAGCAGTTCTTC
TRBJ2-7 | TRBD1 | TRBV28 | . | CASSLRGQGAYEQYF | TGTGCCAGCAGTTTACGGGGACAGGGGGCCTACGAGCAGTACTTC
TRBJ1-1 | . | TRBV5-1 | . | CASSSDGNTEAFF | TGCGCCAGCAGCTCCGACGGGAACACTGAAGCTTTCTTT
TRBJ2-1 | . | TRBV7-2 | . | CASSLAPGSYNEQFF | TGTGCCAGCAGCTTAGCCCCGGGGTCATACAATGAGCAGTTCTTC
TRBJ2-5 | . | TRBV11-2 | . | CASSRPHRTAVYQETQYF | TGTGCCAGCAGCCGTCCCCATCGGACGGCCGTGTACCAAGAGACCCAGTACTTC
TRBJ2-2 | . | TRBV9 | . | CASSVNANTGELFF | TGTGCCAGCAGCGTAAATGCAAACACCGGGGAGCTGTTTTTT
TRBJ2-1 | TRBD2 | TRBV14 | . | CASSNTSGGYNEQFF | TGTGCCAGCAGCAATACTAGCGGGGGCTACAATGAGCAGTTCTTC
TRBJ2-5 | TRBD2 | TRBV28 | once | CASTLRSSGRAATQYF | TGTGCCAGCACCCTCCGTTCTAGCGGGAGGGCGGCGACCCAGTACTTC
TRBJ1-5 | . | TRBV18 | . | CASSPGPWNQPQHF | TGTGCCAGCTCACCAGGGCCCTGGAATCAGCCCCAGCATTTT
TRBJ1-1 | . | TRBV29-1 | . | CSVQTGLGTEAFF | TGCAGCGTCCAGACAGGACTCGGCACTGAAGCTTTCTTT
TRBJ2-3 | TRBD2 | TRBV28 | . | CASSSLAADTQYF | TGTGCCAGCAGTTCACTAGCGGCAGATACGCAGTATTTT
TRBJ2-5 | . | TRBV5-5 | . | CASSRGTFETQYF | TGTGCCAGCAGCCGCGGGACGTTCGAGACCCAGTACTTC
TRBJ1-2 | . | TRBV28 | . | CASSLRGLNNYGYTF | TGTGCCAGCAGTTTAAGGGGACTGAATAACTATGGCTACACCTTC
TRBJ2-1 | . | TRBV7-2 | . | CASSLDSKGSEQFF | TGTGCCAGCAGCTTAGACAGTAAGGGATCGGAGCAGTTCTTC
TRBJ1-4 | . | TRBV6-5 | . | CASSYQPGSVEKLFF | TGTGCCAGCAGTTACCAACCAGGGTCGGTTGAAAAACTGTTTTTT
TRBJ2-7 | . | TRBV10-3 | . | CAIRSGLTVQDEQYF | TGTGCCATCAGGTCAGGGTTAACAGTTCAGGACGAGCAGTACTTC
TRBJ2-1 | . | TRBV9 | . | CASSGRGEGVPIYNEQFF | TGTGCCAGCAGCGGCCGCGGGGAGGGGGTTCCCATTTACAATGAGCAGTTCTTC
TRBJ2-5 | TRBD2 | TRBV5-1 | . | CASSFLAGGRQETQYF | TGCGCCAGCAGCTTCCTTGCGGGAGGTCGGCAAGAGACCCAGTACTTC
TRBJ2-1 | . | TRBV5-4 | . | CASSRMSRPAYEEFF | TGTGCCAGCAGCCGAATGTCCCGACCGGCCTATGAAGAGTTCTTC
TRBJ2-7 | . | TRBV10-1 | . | CASSETHAGRLGEQYF | TGCGCCAGCAGTGAGACCCACGCAGGGCGGTTGGGAGAGCAGTACTTC
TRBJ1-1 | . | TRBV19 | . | CASSPRTVNTEAFF | TGTGCCAGTAGTCCTCGGACTGTGAACACTGAAGCTTTCTTT
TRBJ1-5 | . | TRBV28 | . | CASSFRGSNQPQHF | TGTGCCAGCAGTTTTCGGGGAAGCAATCAGCCCCAGCATTTT
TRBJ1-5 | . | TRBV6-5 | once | CASSRRFSNQPQHF | TGTGCCAGCAGCCGAAGATTTAGCAATCAGCCCCAGCATTTT
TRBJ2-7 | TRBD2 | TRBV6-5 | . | CASSYRGTSAFYEQYF | TGTGCCAGCAGTTACCGTGGGACTAGTGCTTTTTACGAGCAGTACTTC
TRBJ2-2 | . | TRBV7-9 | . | CASSLRTGPGELFF | TGTGCCAGCAGCTTACGAACAGGGCCCGGGGAGCTGTTTTTT
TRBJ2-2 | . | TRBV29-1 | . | CSVAPGSGTGELFF | TGCAGCGTCGCTCCAGGGTCAGGCACCGGGGAGCTGTTTTTT
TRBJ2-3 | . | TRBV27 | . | CASSTTDTQYF | TGTGCCAGCAGTACCACAGATACGCAGTATTTT
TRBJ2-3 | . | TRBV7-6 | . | CASSIDRVTDTQYF | TGTGCCAGCAGCATCGACAGAGTCACAGATACGCAGTATTTT
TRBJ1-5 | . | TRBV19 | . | CASSGLPGQGQPQHF | TGTGCCAGTAGTGGCCTCCCGGGACAAGGCCAGCCCCAGCATTTT
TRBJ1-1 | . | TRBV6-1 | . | CASSEAGGTEAFF | TGTGCCAGCAGTGAAGCGGGGGGCACTGAAGCTTTCTTT
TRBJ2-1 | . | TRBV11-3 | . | CASSFGTHGYNEQFF | TGTGCCAGCAGTTTCGGGACTCATGGATACAATGAGCAGTTCTTC
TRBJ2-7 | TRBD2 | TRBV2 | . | CASSLLGLALGYEQYF | TGTGCCAGCAGTCTTCTGGGACTAGCTCTTGGGTACGAGCAGTACTTC
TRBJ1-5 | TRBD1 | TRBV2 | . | CASSEGQGGQPQHF | TGTGCCAGCAGTGAGGGACAGGGCGGTCAGCCCCAGCATTTT
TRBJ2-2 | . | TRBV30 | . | CAWSVLVSGELFF | TGTGCCTGGAGTGTTCTTGTTTCCGGGGAGCTGTTTTTT
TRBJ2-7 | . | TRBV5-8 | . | CASSLRQRYSYEQYF | TGTGCCAGCAGCCTGAGACAGAGATACTCCTACGAGCAGTACTTC
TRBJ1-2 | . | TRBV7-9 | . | CASSLYGYGYTF | TGTGCCAGCAGCTTATACGGGTACGGCTACACCTTC
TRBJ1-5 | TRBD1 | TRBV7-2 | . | CASSRTGGGQPQHF | TGTGCCAGCAGTCGAACAGGGGGCGGGCAGCCCCAGCATTTT
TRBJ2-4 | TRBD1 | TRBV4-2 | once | CASSLQGARGNIQYF | TGTGCCAGCAGCTTGCAGGGGGCGAGGGGAAACATTCAGTACTTC
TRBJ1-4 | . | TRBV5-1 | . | CASSLSRPPEKLFF | TGCGCCAGCAGCTTAAGCCGTCCTCCTGAAAAACTGTTTTTT